The 31 T cell receptor beta chains below all came from one sample that was sequenced in a study of shared clonotypes between healthy human individuals. The table came from immunoSEQ multiplex PCR; TCRdb's copy has only in-frame clones and leaves some out. The table includes roughly 500,000 clones, roughly 77% detected once. Specimen: PBMCs. The receptors come from a woman in her forties in good health. Some clones in this sample may be carry-over from other donors' samples.

V and J are TRBV6-4 and TRBJ2-1; TRBD2 aligns across 8 bases. Losses at the gene ends were 5 bases for V and 0 bases for J; bases not matched to a gene: 3. CDR3 length equals 15 residues. Germline V gives CDR1 MRHNA, CDR2 SNTAGT. The CDR3 protein is CASSSGRGSYNEQFF. CDR3 nucleotide sequence: TGTGCCAGCAGTAGCGGGAGAGGCTCCTACAATGAGCAGTTCTTC.

In this sample, this clone turned up once. V and J are TRBV19 and TRBJ2-5, with TRBD2 matching over 7 bases. With 3 bases clipped from V and 2 bases from J, the junction kept 9 bases outside the gene matches. Germline loops: CDR1 LNHDA, CDR2 SQIVND (reference sequence). The CDR3 has 16 amino acids. DNA of the CDR3: TGTGCCAGTAGTATGGGCGGGAGCCCCATACAAGAGACCCAGTACTTC. Translating gives CASSMGGSPIQETQYF.

The CDR3 nucleotides read TGCGCCAGCAAAAGGCCAGCTAATGAAAAACTGTTTTTT. This sequence encodes CASKRPANEKLFF. The chain joins TRBV23-1 to TRBJ1-4; D uncertain. TRBV23-1 is filed as an ORF, its function uncertain. The CDR3 runs to 13 residues. Trimming removed 7 bases from V and 3 bases from J, with 9 bases in between.

The rearrangement uses TRBV28 and TRBJ2-1, with a weak D call TRBD1 (7 bases). Trimming cost V 7 bases and J 4 bases, with 11 bases left between them. Germline CDR1 reads MDHEN; CDR2 reads SYDVKM. The CDR3 runs 13 residues. The DNA for the CDR3 is TGTGCCAGCAACCAGGGGGGATACAATGAGCAGTTCTTC. It specifies CASNQGGYNEQFF.

This CDR3 is CSVPPVSYNEQFF. In nucleotides, the CDR3 is TGCAGCGTTCCACCTGTCTCCTACAATGAGCAGTTCTTC. The chain is built from TRBV29-1 and TRBJ2-1; D gene ambiguous. Per germline, CDR1 SQVTM and CDR2 ANQGSEA. The CDR3 has 13 residues. The ends were cut back, 5 bases at V and 0 bases at J, with 8 bases in the middle.

On this clone itself: One end of the junction varies from germline; a read error may be responsible. J is TRBJ2-1 and V is TRBV7-7; D not certain. Germline assignment: CDR1 SSHAT and CDR2 FNYEAQ (reference sequence). This CDR3 spans 14 amino acids. CDR3 sequence reads: CASSLGSNYNEQFF. The DNA of the CDR3 is TGTGCTAGCAGCTTAGGCAGTAACTACAATGAGCAGTTCTTC. Full variable domain (rest looked up from reference TRBV7-7 and TRBJ2-1): GAGVSQSPRYKVTKRGQDVTLRCDPISSHATLYWYQQALGQGPEFLTYFNYEAQPDKSGLPSDRFSAERPEGSISTLTIQRTEQRDSAMYRCASSLGSNYNEQFFGPGTRLTVL.

The rearrangement joins TRBV19 to TRBJ1-1, with 9 bases that match TRBD1. Trimming removed 8 bases from V and 3 bases from J; junction bases left unmatched: 4. CDR3 length: 13 residues. The germline V gene has CDR1 LNHDA and CDR2 SQIVND (reference sequence). The DNA of the CDR3 is TGTGCCAGTTCGGACAGGGGTGACACTGAAGCTTTCTTT. It translates to CASSDRGDTEAFF.

This chain links TRBV30 with TRBJ1-6; tentatively, D is TRBD1 (5 bases). V shed 4 bases and J shed 7 bases, with 14 bases lying between them. The CDR3 contains 14 residues. Germline-derived CDR1 and CDR2 are GTSNPN and SVGIG (reference sequence). The CDR3 DNA follows: TGTGCCTGGATGCGTTGGGAGGGGAATTCACCCCTCCACTTT. It yields the protein CAWMRWEGNSPLHF.

The chain couples TRBV28 to TRBJ2-1; TRBD2 matches 7 bases. Per the germline V gene, CDR1 is MDHEN and CDR2 is SYDVKM. CDR3 size: 15 residues. J was trimmed by 6 bases and V by 6 bases; bases with no gene match: 11. This CDR3 reads CASSLPGLRRNEQFF. CDR3 nucleotides: TGTGCCAGCAGCCTTCCGGGACTAAGGCGCAATGAGCAGTTCTTC.

V usage is TRBV7-8 and J usage is TRBJ2-7; TRBD2 might be the D (6 bases). The CDR3 has 13 residues. V lost 1 base, J lost 7 bases, and 11 bases lay in between. Germline CDR1 reads SGHVS; CDR2 reads FQNEAQ. The CDR3 DNA is TGTGCCAGCAGCTTAGTGGCGGGAAATGAGCAGTACTTC. It is translated as CASSLVAGNEQYF. Supplemented by reference TRBV7-8 and TRBJ2-7, the full variable domain reads GAGVSQSPRYKVAKRGQDVALRCDPISGHVSLFWYQQALGQGPEFLTYFQNEAQLDKSGLPSDRFFAERPEGSVSTLKIQRTQQEDSAVYLCASSLVAGNEQYFGPGTRLTVT.

Details on this clone: The identical CDR3 is also encoded by other nucleotide sequences in the sample. The chain carries TRBV5-1 and TRBJ2-6; D may be TRBD2 (5 bases). V was cut by 2 bases and J by 0 bases, with 6 bases left in between. There are 15 residues in the CDR3. CDR1 and CDR2 from the germline V gene are SGHRS and YFSETQ. The CDR3 loop reads CASSLGGSGANVLTF. CDR3 sequence (DNA): TGCGCCAGCAGCTTAGGAGGCTCTGGGGCCAACGTCCTGACTTTC.

The chain is built from TRBV5-5 and TRBJ1-1; D ambiguous. The V gene's germline CDR1 is SGHKS and CDR2 YYEKEE (reference sequence). V was clipped by 7 bases and J by 1 base, with 17 bases between them. This CDR3 has 15 amino acids. The CDR3 spells CASRLLAEQNTEAFF. The CDR3 DNA reads TGTGCCAGCCGACTCCTGGCGGAGCAGAACACTGAAGCTTTCTTT.

This chain joins TRBV5-8 and TRBJ1-4; TRBD1 matches 7 bases. Germline V CDR1 and CDR2: SGHTS, YDEGEE. This CDR3 has 15 residues. With V trimmed by 1 base and J by 4 bases, 4 bases remained unmatched. The CDR3 region is CASSLYGQDNEKLFF. The CDR3 DNA sequence: TGTGCCAGCAGCTTGTACGGACAGGATAATGAAAAACTGTTTTTT.

This clone has a single count. The chain couples TRBV25-1 to TRBJ2-5; TRBD1 might be the D (5 bases). The J call may be faulty, since TRBJ2-7 better matches the DNA end. CDR1 and CDR2 (germline): MGHDK, SYGVNS. This CDR3 region has 12 residues. CDR3 DNA: TGTGCCGCCCAGACAGCGTCCTACGAGCAGTACTTC. This translates into CAAQTASYEQYF.

V gene TRBV19 combines with J gene TRBJ2-7, with D tentatively TRBD1 or TRBD2 (8 bases each). V lost 3 bases and J 6 bases, leaving 18 bases between the germline ends. The CDR3 contains 15 residues. Germline CDR1 and CDR2: LNHDA and SQIVND (reference sequence). DNA for the CDR3: TGTGCCAGTAGTATGCAGGGGGCGGGAGGCCGCGAGCAGTACTTC. Translated, it gives CASSMQGAGGREQYF.

The rearrangement links TRBV10-3 to TRBJ1-2, with D perhaps matching TRBD1 (5 bases). V lost 3 bases and J 2 bases, leaving 13 bases between the germline ends. Germline V gene data show CDR1 as ENHRY and CDR2 as SYGVKD. The CDR3 is 15 amino acids. CDR3 bases: TGTGCCATCAGTGACTCCGGGGGACCCAACTATGGCTACACCTTC. It encodes CAISDSGGPNYGYTF.

The chain employs TRBV28 and TRBJ2-3; 7 bases agree with TRBD2. Germline-derived CDR1 and CDR2 are MDHEN and SYDVKM. The CDR3 is 14 residues long. Trimming took 5 bases from V and 2 from J; bases not matched to a gene: 4. The CDR3 DNA reads as TGTGCCAGCAGTCGCGGGAGCCTCACAGATACGCAGTATTTT. Translated: CASSRGSLTDTQYF.

V is TRBV25-1 and J is TRBJ2-7; the match to TRBD1 covers 7 bases. Trimming at V came to 4 bases and at J to 2 bases, leaving 2 bases not matched to a gene. The germline CDR1 and CDR2 sequences are MGHDK and SYGVNS. The CDR3 is made up of 13 amino acids. CDR3 residues: CASSVTGAYEQYF. The CDR3 DNA follows: TGTGCCAGCAGTGTTACAGGGGCCTACGAGCAGTACTTC.

This clone was seen more than once but under ten times. The chain recombines TRBV27 with TRBJ1-2; D call uncertain. This CDR3 is built from 13 residues. Per the germline V gene, CDR1 is MNHEY and CDR2 is SMNVEV (reference sequence). Trimming removed 5 bases at V and 2 bases at J, with 9 bases between. The CDR3 sequence: CASSADTNYGYTF. DNA of the CDR3: TGTGCCAGCAGTGCCGACACAAACTATGGCTACACCTTC.

This clone was counted between two and nine times. The chain carries TRBV30 and TRBJ2-7; TRBD1 or TRBD2 may be the D gene (6 bases each). This CDR3 has 14 amino acids. Trimming took off 2 bases at V and 2 bases at J, with 13 bases between the two ends. Germline loops: CDR1 GTSNPN, CDR2 SVGIG (reference sequence). CDR3 region: CAWSRGAGAYEQYF. For the CDR3, the DNA is TGTGCCTGGAGTAGGGGGGCAGGAGCCTACGAGCAGTACTTC.

The chain joins TRBV4-3 to TRBJ1-2; D gene unclear. The CDR3 contains 12 residues. Germline assignment: CDR1 LGHNA and CDR2 YSLEER. The germline V and J ends were trimmed by 0 bases and 6 bases, with 5 bases remaining between them. CDR3 bases: TGCGCCAGCAGCCAAGATCGGAATGGCTACACCTTC. Translation gives CASSQDRNGYTF.

The gene calls are TRBV7-2 and TRBJ1-1, with D possibly being TRBD1 (6 bases). V lost 5 bases, J lost 6 bases, and 19 bases lay in between. Germline CDR1 is SGHTA and CDR2 is FQGNSA. CDR3 length: 15 residues. The CDR3 DNA reads TGTGCCAGCAGCCGGGACGCTCACAGGGTGGCTGAAGCTTTCTTT. Its translation is CASSRDAHRVAEAFF.

This chain joins TRBV19 and TRBJ2-1; 16 positions match TRBD2. CDR1 LNHDA and CDR2 SQIVND come from the germline V gene (reference sequence). V was pared by 5 bases and J by 9 bases, with 4 bases of the junction left unmatched. The CDR3 runs 15 residues. The CDR3 nucleotides are TGTGCCAGTAGTCTGGGACTAGCGGGAGGGGGTGAGCAGTTCTTC. Translated, it gives CASSLGLAGGGEQFF.

V usage is TRBV5-1 and J usage is TRBJ2-5, with TRBD1 identical over 11 bases. The germline V gene has CDR1 SGHRS and CDR2 YFSETQ. CDR3 length: 15 residues. V lost 2 bases to trimming and J lost 4 bases; unmatched junction nucleotides: 4. CDR3 sequence reads: CASSFGQGAGETQYF. The CDR3 DNA follows: TGCGCCAGCAGCTTCGGACAGGGGGCCGGAGAGACCCAGTACTTC.

The rearrangement uses TRBV7-6 and TRBJ2-7; TRBD2 aligns across 9 bases. Germline V lookup: CDR1 SGHVS, CDR2 FNYEAQ. J gave up 5 bases and V 0 bases, and 11 bases lay outside the gene matches. This CDR3 has 17 amino acids. The CDR3 protein is CASSLAPSGIRAHEQYF. DNA of the CDR3: TGTGCCAGCAGCTTAGCGCCTAGCGGGATACGAGCCCACGAGCAGTACTTC.

This chain links TRBV11-3 with TRBJ2-7, with 7 bases lining up with TRBD1. V trimming: 10 bases; J trimming: 6 bases; junction bases outside the gene matches: 12. CDR1 is SGHNT, CDR2 YENEEA, per germline. This CDR3 comprises 13 residues. The CDR3 loop reads CAISSGQKPEQYF. CDR3 DNA: TGTGCCATCAGTTCGGGACAGAAACCCGAGCAGTACTTC.

This chain links TRBV20-1 with TRBJ1-2; no clear D gene. The CDR3 loop spans 11 amino acids. V lost 6 bases and J lost 8, with 13 bases in between. Per germline, CDR1 DFQATT and CDR2 SNEGSKA (reference sequence). CDR3 sequence (DNA): TGCAGTGCCGGGCAGGCGGGCGGCTACACCTTC. As protein: CSAGQAGGYTF.

This clone occurred once. The chain links TRBV4-1 to TRBJ2-4, with 11 positions matching TRBD2. CDR3 length equals 16 residues. The junction had 2 bases not matched to a gene; V was cut back by 3 bases and J by 1 base. From germline, CDR1 is MGHRA and CDR2 YSYEKL. The CDR3 here is CASSHASGRAKNIQYF. The CDR3 DNA is TGCGCCAGCAGCCATGCTAGCGGGAGGGCCAAAAACATTCAGTACTTC.

This rearrangement joins TRBV30 to TRBJ1-1; D unclear. Trimming shortened V by 1 base and J by 3 bases, and 9 bases separated the two germline ends. Germline V gene lookup returns CDR1 GTSNPN and CDR2 SVGIG (reference sequence). This CDR3 is built from 13 residues. CDR3 in DNA: TGTGCCTGGAGTGAGCCTTTTTACACTGAAGCTTTCTTT. Translation: CAWSEPFYTEAFF.

The table lists this clone with a few counts. This rearrangement joins TRBV19 to TRBJ1-5, with D hard to call. The CDR3 extends over 14 amino acids. Germline CDR1 reads LNHDA; CDR2 reads SQIVND (reference sequence). V shed 3 bases and J shed 3 bases, with 9 bases lying between them. CDR3 loop: CASSIRTNNQPQHF. The CDR3 coding sequence is TGTGCCAGTAGTATCCGGACTAACAATCAGCCCCAGCATTTT.

A word on this clone: The junction does not match germline at one end; this may be a read error. The V and J genes are TRBV5-8 and TRBJ2-7; TRBD2 might be the D (6 bases). CDR3 length: 16 residues. Germline lookup yields CDR1 SGHTS and CDR2 YDEGEE. The chain's CDR3 is CASSQGLSGLRAEQYF. For the CDR3, the DNA is TGCGCCAGCAGCCAGGGATTATCGGGACTCCGGGCCGAGCAGTACTTC.